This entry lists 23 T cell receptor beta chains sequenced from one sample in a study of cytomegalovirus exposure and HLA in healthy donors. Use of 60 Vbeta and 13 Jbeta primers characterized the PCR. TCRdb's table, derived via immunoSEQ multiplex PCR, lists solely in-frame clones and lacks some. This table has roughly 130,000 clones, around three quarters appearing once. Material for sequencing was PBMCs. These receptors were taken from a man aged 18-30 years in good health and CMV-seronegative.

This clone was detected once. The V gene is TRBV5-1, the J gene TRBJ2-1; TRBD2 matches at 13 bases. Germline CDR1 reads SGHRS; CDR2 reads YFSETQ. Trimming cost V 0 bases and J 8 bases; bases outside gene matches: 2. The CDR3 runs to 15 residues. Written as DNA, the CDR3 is TGCGCCAGCAGCTTGGGCGGACTAGCGGGAGATGAGCAGTTCTTC. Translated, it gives CASSLGGLAGDEQFF.

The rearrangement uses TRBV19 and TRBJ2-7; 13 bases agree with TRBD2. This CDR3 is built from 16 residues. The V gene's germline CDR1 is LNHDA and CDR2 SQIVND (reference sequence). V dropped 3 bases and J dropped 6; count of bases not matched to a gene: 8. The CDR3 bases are TGTGCCAGTAGTATTCGTGGAGGACTAGCGGGGGTCGAGCAGTACTTC. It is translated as CASSIRGGLAGVEQYF.

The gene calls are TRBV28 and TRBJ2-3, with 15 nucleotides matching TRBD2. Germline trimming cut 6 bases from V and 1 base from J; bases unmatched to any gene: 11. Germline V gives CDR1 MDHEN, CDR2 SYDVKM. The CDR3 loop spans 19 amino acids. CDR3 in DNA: TGTGCCAGCAGCCCCCGGACTAGCGGGAGGGCCCTTCGCACAGATACGCAGTATTTT. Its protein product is CASSPRTSGRALRTDTQYF. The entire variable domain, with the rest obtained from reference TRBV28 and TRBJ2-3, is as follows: DVKVTQSSRYLVKRTGEKVFLECVQDMDHENMFWYRQDPGLGLRLIYFSYDVKMKEKGDIPEGYSVSREKKERFSLILESASTNQTSMYLCASSPRTSGRALRTDTQYFGPGTRLTVL.

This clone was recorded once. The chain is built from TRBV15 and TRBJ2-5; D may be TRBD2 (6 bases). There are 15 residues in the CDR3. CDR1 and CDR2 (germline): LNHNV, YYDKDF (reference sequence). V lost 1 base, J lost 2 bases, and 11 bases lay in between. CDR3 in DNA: TGTGCCACCAGCAGAGCCGGCCGGGAGCAAGAGACCCAGTACTTC. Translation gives CATSRAGREQETQYF.

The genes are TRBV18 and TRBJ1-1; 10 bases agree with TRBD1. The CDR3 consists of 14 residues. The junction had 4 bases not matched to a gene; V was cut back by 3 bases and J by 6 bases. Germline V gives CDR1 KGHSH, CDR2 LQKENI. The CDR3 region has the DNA TGTGCCAGCTCACCCGGGACAGGGGCCGCTGAAGCTTTCTTT. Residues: CASSPGTGAAEAFF.

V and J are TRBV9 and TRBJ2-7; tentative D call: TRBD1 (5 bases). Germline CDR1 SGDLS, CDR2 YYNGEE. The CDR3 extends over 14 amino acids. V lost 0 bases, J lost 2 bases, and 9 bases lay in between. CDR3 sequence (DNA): TGTGCCAGCAGCGTAGGGGGCAGTCCCTACGAGCAGTACTTC. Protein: CASSVGGSPYEQYF.

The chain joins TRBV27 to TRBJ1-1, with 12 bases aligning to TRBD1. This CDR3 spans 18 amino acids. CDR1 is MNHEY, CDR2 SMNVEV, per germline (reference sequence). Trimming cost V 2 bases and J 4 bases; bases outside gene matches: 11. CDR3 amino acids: CASSLRPGQGASGTEAFF. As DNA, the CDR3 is TGTGCCAGCAGTTTACGCCCGGGACAGGGGGCATCTGGCACTGAAGCTTTCTTT.

In nucleotides, the CDR3 is TGTGCCAGCACCTTGGGGCCGAACAGGGGCTATGGCTACACCTTC. Its protein product is CASTLGPNRGYGYTF. This rearrangement joins TRBV27 to TRBJ1-2, with 7 bases fitting TRBD1. CDR3 size: 15 residues. The germline CDR1 and CDR2 sequences are MNHEY and SMNVEV (reference sequence). J was trimmed by 4 bases and V by 7 bases; bases with no gene match: 12.

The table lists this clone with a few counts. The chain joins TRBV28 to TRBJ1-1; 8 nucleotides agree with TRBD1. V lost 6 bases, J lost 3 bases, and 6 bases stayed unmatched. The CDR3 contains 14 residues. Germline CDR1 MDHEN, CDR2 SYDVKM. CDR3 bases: TGTGCCAGCAGCTCTGGACAGGGCGACACTGAAGCTTTCTTT. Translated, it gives CASSSGQGDTEAFF.

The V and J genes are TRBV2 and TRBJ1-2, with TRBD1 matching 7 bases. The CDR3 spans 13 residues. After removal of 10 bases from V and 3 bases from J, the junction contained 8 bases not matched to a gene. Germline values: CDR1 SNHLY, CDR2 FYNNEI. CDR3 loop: CATSTGVDYGYTF. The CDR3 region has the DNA TGTGCCACTTCCACAGGGGTTGACTATGGCTACACCTTC. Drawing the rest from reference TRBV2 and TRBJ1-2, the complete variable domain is EPEVTQTPSHQVTQMGQEVILRCVPISNHLYFYWYRQILGQKVEFLVSFYNNEISEKSEIFDDQFSVERPDGSNFTLKIRSTKLEDSAMYFCATSTGVDYGYTFGSGTRLTVV.

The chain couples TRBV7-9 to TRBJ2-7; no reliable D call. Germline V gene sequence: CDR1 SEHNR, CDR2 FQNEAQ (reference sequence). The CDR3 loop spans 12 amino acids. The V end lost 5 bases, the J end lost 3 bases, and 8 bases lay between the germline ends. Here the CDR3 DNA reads TGTGCCAGCAGCGAAACGGGCTACGAGCAGTACTTC. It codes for CASSETGYEQYF.

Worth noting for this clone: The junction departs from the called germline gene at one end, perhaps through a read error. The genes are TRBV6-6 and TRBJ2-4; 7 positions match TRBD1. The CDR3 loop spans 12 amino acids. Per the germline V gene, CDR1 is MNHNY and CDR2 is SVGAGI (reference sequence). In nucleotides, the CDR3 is TGTGCCACCCAGGGGGATACCGGGGAAGCCCTCTTC. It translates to CATQGDTGEALF.

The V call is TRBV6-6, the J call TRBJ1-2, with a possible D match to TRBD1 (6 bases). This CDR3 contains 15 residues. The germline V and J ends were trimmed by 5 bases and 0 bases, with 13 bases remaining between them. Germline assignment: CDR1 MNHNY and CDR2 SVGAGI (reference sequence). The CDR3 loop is CASSMDSGTNYGYTF. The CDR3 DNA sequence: TGTGCCAGCAGTATGGACAGCGGCACTAACTATGGCTACACCTTC.

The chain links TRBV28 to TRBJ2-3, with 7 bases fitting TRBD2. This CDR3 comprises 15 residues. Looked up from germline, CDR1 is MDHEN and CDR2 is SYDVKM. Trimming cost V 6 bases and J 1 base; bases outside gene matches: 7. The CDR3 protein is CASSPGGLRTDTQYF. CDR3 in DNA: TGTGCCAGCAGCCCGGGGGGACTACGCACAGATACGCAGTATTTT.

The CDR3 protein is CASSPSDSSGSVAYEQYF. CDR3 DNA sequence: TGTGCCAGCAGCCCGAGCGACTCTAGCGGGAGTGTTGCCTACGAGCAGTACTTC. The genes are TRBV5-8 and TRBJ2-7; TRBD2 matches 10 bases. This CDR3 has 18 residues. CDR1 and CDR2 (germline): SGHTS, YDEGEE. The J segment lost 2 bases and the V segment lost 4 bases, leaving 15 bases of the junction unmatched.

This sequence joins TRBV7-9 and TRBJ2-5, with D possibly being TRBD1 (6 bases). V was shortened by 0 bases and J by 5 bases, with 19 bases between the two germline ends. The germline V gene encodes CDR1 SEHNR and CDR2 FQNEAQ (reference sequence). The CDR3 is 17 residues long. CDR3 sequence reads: CASSLALVLGGPETQYF. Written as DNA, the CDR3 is TGTGCCAGCAGCTTAGCGCTGGTTCTTGGGGGCCCGGAGACCCAGTACTTC.

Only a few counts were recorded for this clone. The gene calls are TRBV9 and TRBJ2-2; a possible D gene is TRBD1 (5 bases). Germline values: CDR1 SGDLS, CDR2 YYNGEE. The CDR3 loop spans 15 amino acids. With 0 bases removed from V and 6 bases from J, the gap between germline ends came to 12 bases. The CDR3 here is CASSVGSLGAGELFF. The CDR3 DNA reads TGTGCCAGCAGCGTAGGCAGTTTAGGGGCCGGGGAGCTGTTTTTT.

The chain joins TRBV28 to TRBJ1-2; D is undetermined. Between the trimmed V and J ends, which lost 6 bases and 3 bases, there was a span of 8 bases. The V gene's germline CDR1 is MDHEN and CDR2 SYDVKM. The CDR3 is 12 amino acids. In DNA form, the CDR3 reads TGTGCCAGCAGAACCGGTCACTATGGCTACACCTTC. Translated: CASRTGHYGYTF.

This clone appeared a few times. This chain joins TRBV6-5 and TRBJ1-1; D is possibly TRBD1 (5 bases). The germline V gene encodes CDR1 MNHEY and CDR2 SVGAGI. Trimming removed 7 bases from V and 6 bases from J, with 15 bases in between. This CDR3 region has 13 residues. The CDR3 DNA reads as TGTGCCAGCATGGTATCCTGGGGCTCTGAAGCTTTCTTT. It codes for CASMVSWGSEAFF.

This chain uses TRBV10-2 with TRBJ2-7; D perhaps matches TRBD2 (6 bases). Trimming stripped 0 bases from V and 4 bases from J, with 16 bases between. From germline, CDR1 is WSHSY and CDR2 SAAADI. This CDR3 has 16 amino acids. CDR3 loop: CASSESMLARAYEQYF. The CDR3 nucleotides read TGCGCCAGCAGTGAGTCGATGCTAGCGAGGGCATACGAGCAGTACTTC.

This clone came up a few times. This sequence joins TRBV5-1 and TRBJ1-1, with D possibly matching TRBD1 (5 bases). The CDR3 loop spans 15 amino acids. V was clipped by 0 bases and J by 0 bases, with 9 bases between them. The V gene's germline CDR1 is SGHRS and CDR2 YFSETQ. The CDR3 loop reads CASSLGGRLNTEAFF. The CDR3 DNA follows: TGCGCCAGCAGCTTGGGGGGCAGGTTGAACACTGAAGCTTTCTTT.

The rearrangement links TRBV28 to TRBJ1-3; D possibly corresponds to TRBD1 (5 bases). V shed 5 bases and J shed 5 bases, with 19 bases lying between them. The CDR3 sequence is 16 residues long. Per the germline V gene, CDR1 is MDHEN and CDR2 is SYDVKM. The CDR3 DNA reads TGTGCCAGCAGTCCTAACCCGTTAGGACACCGAAACACCATATATTTT. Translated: CASSPNPLGHRNTIYF.

The CDR3 here is CASSLGGSLYNEQFF. As DNA, the CDR3 is TGTGCCAGCAGCTTGGGGGGAAGTTTGTACAATGAGCAGTTCTTC. The V and J genes are TRBV11-3 and TRBJ2-1; D possibly corresponds to TRBD2 (6 bases). CDR3 length: 15 amino acids. Trimming shortened V by 3 bases and J by 4 bases, and 13 bases separated the two germline ends. Per germline, CDR1 SGHNT and CDR2 YENEEA.